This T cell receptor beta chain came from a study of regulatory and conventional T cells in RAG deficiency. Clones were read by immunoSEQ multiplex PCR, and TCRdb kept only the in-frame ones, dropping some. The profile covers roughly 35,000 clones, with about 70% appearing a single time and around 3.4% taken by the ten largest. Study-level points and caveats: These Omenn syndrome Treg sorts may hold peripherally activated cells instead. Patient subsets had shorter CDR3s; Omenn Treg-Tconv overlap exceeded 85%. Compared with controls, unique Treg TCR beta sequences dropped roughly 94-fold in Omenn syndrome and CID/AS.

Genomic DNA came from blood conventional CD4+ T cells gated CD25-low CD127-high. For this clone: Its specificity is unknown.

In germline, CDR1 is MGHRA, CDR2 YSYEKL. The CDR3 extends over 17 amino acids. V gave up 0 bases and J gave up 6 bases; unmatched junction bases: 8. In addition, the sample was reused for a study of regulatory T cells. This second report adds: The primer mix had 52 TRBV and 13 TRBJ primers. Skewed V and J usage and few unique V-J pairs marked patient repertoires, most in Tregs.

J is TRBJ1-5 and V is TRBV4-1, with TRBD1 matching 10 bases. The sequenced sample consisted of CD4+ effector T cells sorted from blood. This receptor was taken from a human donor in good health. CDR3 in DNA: TGCGCCAGCAGCCAAGAAGGGACAGGGGTGGGGGTTCAGCCCCAGCATTTT. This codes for CASSQEGTGVGVQPQHF.